This entry lists 27 T cell receptor beta chains sequenced from one sample in a study of cytomegalovirus exposure and HLA in healthy donors. Amplification used 60 Vbeta primers and 13 Jbeta primers. TCRdb's table, derived via immunoSEQ multiplex PCR, lists solely in-frame clones and lacks some. Here the sample spans about 21,000 clones, 65% to 85% being singletons. The sequenced material came from PBMCs. The receptors were gathered from a man aged 60 to 69 in good health and CMV-seronegative.

The rearrangement links TRBV6-1 to TRBJ1-1; tentatively, D is TRBD1 (5 bases). The CDR3 contains 14 residues. The V gene's germline CDR1 is MNHNS and CDR2 SASEGT. Trimming removed 6 bases at V and 4 bases at J, with 15 bases between. This CDR3 reads CASSLGGRGTEAFF. The CDR3 DNA sequence: TGTGCCAGCAGCTTAGGCGGTAGGGGCACTGAAGCTTTCTTT.

The chain links TRBV27 to TRBJ2-7, with a weak D call TRBD2 (5 bases). Germline loops: CDR1 MNHEY, CDR2 SMNVEV (reference sequence). The CDR3 sequence is 17 residues long. V lost 3 bases to trimming and J lost 1 base, with 19 bases between them. CDR3 amino acids: CASSFIGRAGSSYEQYF. The CDR3 DNA follows: TGTGCCAGCAGTTTTATCGGCCGGGCGGGTTCGTCCTACGAGCAGTACTTC.

V and J are TRBV9 and TRBJ2-1, with a possible D match to TRBD2 (5 bases). The CDR3 is 17 residues long. Germline CDR1 and CDR2: SGDLS and YYNGEE. V was cut by 3 bases and J by 6 bases, with 22 bases left in between. The CDR3 DNA follows: TGTGCCAGCAGCGCGATTTGGCTCGCGGGCAACATCAATGAGCAGTTCTTC. It yields the protein CASSAIWLAGNINEQFF.

CDR3 sequence (DNA): TGTGCCAGCAGTTTTACCCAGGGGGGCGCAGGGGAAGCTTTCTTT. Its protein product is CASSFTQGGAGEAFF. This sequence joins TRBV28 and TRBJ1-1; 7 bases match TRBD1. This CDR3 has 15 amino acids. V was pared by 3 bases and J by 8 bases, with 12 bases of the junction left unmatched. Germline CDR1 is MDHEN and CDR2 is SYDVKM.

For the CDR3, the DNA is TGTGCCAGCAGTGAGGGAGGCAACCCGTACCAAGAGACCCAGTACTTC. It encodes CASSEGGNPYQETQYF. The V call is TRBV2, the J call TRBJ2-5, with D possibly being TRBD2 (6 bases). CDR1 is SNHLY, CDR2 FYNNEI, per germline. V dropped 3 bases and J dropped 0 bases, with 14 bases sitting between them. The CDR3 is 16 amino acids. Using reference TRBV2 and TRBJ2-5 for the parts outside the CDR3, the full variable domain is EPEVTQTPSHQVTQMGQEVILRCVPISNHLYFYWYRQILGQKVEFLVSFYNNEISEKSEIFDDQFSVERPDGSNFTLKIRSTKLEDSAMYFCASSEGGNPYQETQYFGPGTRLLVL.

The chain combines TRBV19 with TRBJ2-1; TRBD2 aligns across 7 bases. Per the germline V gene, CDR1 is LNHDA and CDR2 is SQIVND (reference sequence). J gave up 14 bases and V 2 bases, and 3 bases lay outside the gene matches. There are 11 residues in the CDR3. The chain's CDR3 is CASSIPGLKFF. The CDR3 DNA reads as TGTGCCAGTAGTATACCGGGACTAAAGTTCTTC. Together with reference TRBV19 and TRBJ2-1, the CDR3 gives the full variable domain: DGGITQSPKYLFRKEGQNVTLSCEQNLNHDAMYWYRQDPGQGLRLIYYSQIVNDFQKGDIAEGYSVSREKKESFPLTVTSAQKNPTAFYLCASSIPGLKFFGPGTRLTVL.

The V gene is TRBV6-6, the J gene TRBJ2-1; tentative D call: TRBD1 (6 bases). The CDR3 runs to 15 residues. Germline V gene sequence: CDR1 MNHNY, CDR2 SVGAGI (reference sequence). V lost 6 bases to trimming and J lost 0 bases, with 12 bases between them. In DNA, the CDR3 is TGTGCCAGCAGCTTGGGACAAAGCTCCTACAATGAGCAGTTCTTC. It is translated as CASSLGQSSYNEQFF.

The V call is TRBV6-4, the J call TRBJ1-5, with 9 positions matching TRBD1. The CDR3 length is 19 residues. V dropped 10 bases and J dropped 0; count of bases not matched to a gene: 19. CDR1 and CDR2 (germline): MRHNA, SNTAGT. DNA for the CDR3: TGTGCCATCACCCCGAAGCTGGGACAGGGACCTCTTAGCAATCAGCCCCAGCATTTT. It translates to CAITPKLGQGPLSNQPQHF.

The chain employs TRBV6-1 and TRBJ1-1, with TRBD1 matching 9 bases. Germline V gene lookup returns CDR1 MNHNS and CDR2 SASEGT. The CDR3 extends over 18 amino acids. After removal of 2 bases from V and 4 bases from J, the junction contained 14 bases not matched to a gene. The CDR3 is CASSESWATGGKSTEAFF. CDR3 in DNA: TGTGCCAGCAGTGAATCCTGGGCGACAGGGGGTAAGAGCACTGAAGCTTTCTTT.

The chain joins TRBV14 to TRBJ2-1; TRBD2 aligns across 13 bases. The CDR3 has 15 residues. The germline V gene has CDR1 SGHDN and CDR2 FVKESK. J gave up 5 bases and V 8 bases, and 6 bases lay outside the gene matches. The CDR3 here is CASGGTSGNNNEQFF. The CDR3, as DNA: TGTGCCAGCGGCGGGACTAGCGGGAATAACAATGAGCAGTTCTTC.

This clone was seen only a few times. The chain couples TRBV6-5 to TRBJ1-5, with D tentatively TRBD1 (5 bases). V gave up 2 bases and J gave up 4 bases, with 12 bases separating them. Germline CDR1 reads MNHEY; CDR2 reads SVGAGI. This CDR3 is 15 amino acids long. CDR3 nucleotide sequence: TGTGCCAGCAGTTACGGTCAGGGTAGGAATCAGCCCCAGCATTTT. It encodes CASSYGQGRNQPQHF.

Regarding this clone: It is likely a read error, because the conserved phenylalanine at the end of the CDR3 is missing. The V gene is TRBV7-2, the J gene TRBJ2-7, with D tentatively TRBD2 (5 bases). The V gene's germline CDR1 is SGHTA and CDR2 FQGNSA. The CDR3 totals 15 residues. Between the trimmed V and J ends, which lost 4 bases and 2 bases, there was a span of 15 bases. CDR3 amino acids: CASSSLPRGPYEQYL. The CDR3 DNA is TGTGCCAGCAGCTCGCTCCCCCGGGGTCCCTACGAGCAGTACTTG.

The CDR3 coding sequence is TGTGCCAGCAGCTCAGGCGGGACGCGGGTTGAAAAACTGTTTTTT. Translated, it gives CASSSGGTRVEKLFF. The rearrangement joins TRBV5-5 to TRBJ1-4; TRBD1 is a possible D gene (5 bases). V lost 3 bases and J lost 7, with 16 bases in between. CDR3 size: 15 residues. Germline CDR1 reads SGHKS; CDR2 reads YYEKEE (reference sequence).

The chain links TRBV7-6 to TRBJ2-3; TRBD1 might be the D (6 bases). V lost 2 bases and J lost 6, with 15 bases in between. Germline CDR1 is SGHVS and CDR2 is FNYEAQ. The CDR3 contains 15 residues. The CDR3 reads CASSLFQGQGDTQYF. The DNA of the CDR3 is TGTGCCAGCAGCTTATTTCAGGGACAAGGGGATACGCAGTATTTT.

The V and J genes are TRBV5-1 and TRBJ2-5; 12 bases line up with TRBD2. The DNA end is more similar to TRBJ2-7, so the J call may be wrong. The CDR3 is made up of 15 amino acids. Per germline, CDR1 SGHRS and CDR2 YFSETQ. This CDR3 reads CASSPRLAGDYEQYF. The CDR3 DNA sequence: TGCGCCAGCAGCCCGAGACTAGCGGGAGATTACGAGCAGTACTTC.

This clone is deemed medium-sized. This rearrangement joins TRBV18 to TRBJ2-1; a weak D match, TRBD1 (6 bases). V was shortened by 2 bases and J by 3 bases, with 23 bases between the two germline ends. Germline CDR1 and CDR2: KGHSH and LQKENI. The CDR3 sequence is 19 residues long. CDR3 region: CASSPGYSFGGRFYNEQFF. Written as DNA, the CDR3 is TGTGCCAGCTCACCAGGGTATTCCTTTGGGGGCAGATTCTACAATGAGCAGTTCTTC.

The chain has TRBV6-6 and TRBJ1-1; the D is unclear. The CDR3 spans 12 residues. The germline V gene encodes CDR1 MNHNY and CDR2 SVGAGI (reference sequence). Trimming took off 2 bases at V and 5 bases at J, with 6 bases between the two ends. CDR3 loop: CASSYARTEAFF. The CDR3 DNA reads as TGTGCCAGCAGTTACGCCCGGACTGAAGCTTTCTTT.

The V and J genes are TRBV6-6 and TRBJ1-4, with a weak D call TRBD1 (6 bases). The ends were cut back, 6 bases at V and 2 bases at J, with 13 bases in the middle. CDR3 length: 15 amino acids. CDR1 and CDR2 from the germline V gene are MNHNY and SVGAGI (reference sequence). The chain's CDR3 is CASSPRTATNEKLFF. The DNA of the CDR3 is TGTGCCAGCAGCCCGAGGACAGCTACTAATGAAAAACTGTTTTTT.

On this clone: The junction and the germline gene differ at one end; a read error may be behind it. The rearrangement joins TRBV7-9 to TRBJ1-1; D may be TRBD1 (6 bases). The CDR3 extends over 13 amino acids. Looked up from germline, CDR1 is SEHNR and CDR2 is FQNEAQ (reference sequence). The CDR3 protein is CSSSSPTGREAFF. The CDR3 coding sequence is TGTTCCAGCAGCTCCCCGACAGGTCGAGAGGCTTTCTTT.

This clone was seen a few times. The genes are TRBV10-3 and TRBJ2-7; perhaps TRBD1 as D (7 bases). The CDR3 consists of 13 residues. Germline CDR1 ENHRY, CDR2 SYGVKD. Trimming took off 7 bases at V and 2 bases at J, with 12 bases between the two ends. CDR3 region: CAITAGQTYEQYF. The CDR3 coding sequence is TGTGCCATCACTGCGGGACAGACCTACGAGCAGTACTTC.

This clone was recorded only once. The chain links TRBV7-8 to TRBJ1-5, with 8 bases identical to TRBD1. The CDR3 length is 13 residues. In germline, CDR1 is SGHVS, CDR2 FQNEAQ. The V gene end was trimmed by 8 bases and the J gene end by 6 bases; junction bases not matched to a gene: 6. This CDR3 is CASGHDRGQPQHF. The CDR3 nucleotides are TGTGCCAGCGGCCATGACAGGGGTCAGCCCCAGCATTTT.

In its sample, this clone was seen a few times. The chain joins TRBV4-1 to TRBJ1-4, with a tentative D call TRBD1 (6 bases). This CDR3 is built from 15 residues. The germline CDR1 and CDR2 sequences are MGHRA and YSYEKL. V shed 4 bases and J shed 7 bases, with 16 bases lying between them. This CDR3 is CASSLTAGAGEKLFF. The CDR3 DNA sequence: TGCGCCAGCAGCCTCACCGCAGGGGCGGGTGAAAAACTGTTTTTT.

V gene TRBV2 combines with J gene TRBJ2-1, with 8 bases identical to TRBD2. Germline V gene data show CDR1 as SNHLY and CDR2 as FYNNEI. This CDR3 is built from 14 residues. Losses at the gene ends were 5 bases for V and 3 bases for J; bases not matched to a gene: 3. CDR3 nucleotide sequence: TGTGCCAGCAGTAACGGGAGGGACTACAATGAGCAGTTCTTC. It specifies CASSNGRDYNEQFF.

This rearrangement joins TRBV11-2 to TRBJ2-5, with TRBD2 matching over 7 bases. CDR1 SGHAT and CDR2 FQNNGV come from the germline V gene. CDR3 length equals 16 residues. The ends lost 5 bases at V and 4 bases at J; junction bases unmatched: 13. The DNA for the CDR3 is TGTGCCAGCAGCCCAAGCTGGCTAGCGGAGCGAGAGACCCAGTACTTC. It encodes CASSPSWLAERETQYF.

This chain joins TRBV10-1 and TRBJ2-3; 13 bases align to TRBD2. V shed 2 bases and J 2 bases; nucleotides not matched to a gene: 13. CDR1 and CDR2 from the germline V gene are WNHNN and SYGVQD (reference sequence). The CDR3 loop spans 20 amino acids. Here the CDR3 reads CASSENYWGLAGIFTDTQYF. CDR3 DNA: TGCGCCAGCAGTGAGAATTATTGGGGACTAGCGGGAATCTTCACAGATACGCAGTATTTT.

This chain's CDR3 is CASSTSGAGQPQHF. The CDR3 bases are TGTGCCAGTAGTACGTCAGGGGCAGGTCAGCCCCAGCATTTT. The V gene is TRBV19, the J gene TRBJ1-5; tentatively, D is TRBD1 (6 bases). The CDR3 is made up of 14 amino acids. From germline, CDR1 is LNHDA and CDR2 SQIVND (reference sequence). V was shortened by 4 bases and J by 6 bases, with 13 bases between the two germline ends.

The chain links TRBV6-5 to TRBJ1-5; D is uncertain. This CDR3 spans 13 amino acids. Germline-derived CDR1 and CDR2 are MNHEY and SVGAGI. Trimming took 6 bases from V and 0 from J, leaving 6 bases between them. CDR3 loop: CASRQNSNQPQHF. For the CDR3, the DNA is TGTGCCAGCAGACAGAATAGCAATCAGCCCCAGCATTTT.